One sample yielded the 30 T cell receptor beta chains listed below, sequenced in a study of OX40 agonist ivuxolimab in advanced cancers. Method: immunoSEQ multiplex PCR; TCRdb's copy keeps in-frame clones and lacks some. The sample has just under 65,000 clones; 80% to 90% are singletons. The material sequenced was CD4+ or CD8+ T cells sorted from blood, taken in a trial of the OX40 agonist ivuxolimab. These receptors originate from an adult with an advanced solid tumor such as melanoma, head and neck, liver or kidney cancer.

J is TRBJ2-1 and V is TRBV18, with 10 bases identical to TRBD2. The CDR3 loop spans 14 amino acids. Germline trimming cut 2 bases from V and 5 bases from J; bases unmatched to any gene: 0. Germline values: CDR1 KGHSH, CDR2 LQKENI. CDR3 region: CASSPGLADNEQFF. The CDR3 DNA follows: TGTGCCAGCTCACCAGGACTAGCGGACAATGAGCAGTTCTTC.

Regarding this clone: An end of the junction differs from the germline gene, which may be a read error. V gene TRBV5-1 combines with J gene TRBJ2-2; no definite D call. This CDR3 has 14 residues. Germline CDR1 and CDR2: SGHRS and YFSETQ. CDR3 loop: CASSLGGEVGQLFF. The CDR3 DNA reads as TGCGCCAGCAGCTTGGGCGGAGAGGTCGGGCAGCTGTTTTTT.

This sequence joins TRBV15 and TRBJ2-6; D call uncertain. CDR3 length: 15 amino acids. V was shortened by 1 base and J by 2 bases, with 6 bases between the two germline ends. The germline CDR1 and CDR2 sequences are LNHNV and YYDKDF (reference sequence). The CDR3 reads CATSRGVPGANVLTF. CDR3 sequence (DNA): TGTGCCACCAGCAGAGGTGTTCCTGGGGCCAACGTCCTGACTTTC.

This chain uses TRBV9 with TRBJ1-6; D is uncertain. V dropped 0 bases and J dropped 0 bases, with 7 bases sitting between them. CDR1 is SGDLS and CDR2 is YYNGEE in the germline V gene. The CDR3 runs to 16 residues. CDR3 sequence reads: CASSVGANSYNSPLHF. The CDR3 region has the DNA TGTGCCAGCAGCGTAGGTGCTAACTCCTATAATTCACCCCTCCACTTT.

The chain recombines TRBV5-1 with TRBJ2-2; tentatively, D is TRBD1 or TRBD2 (5 bases each). Germline V gene sequence: CDR1 SGHRS, CDR2 YFSETQ. The CDR3 extends over 14 amino acids. Trimming cost V 5 bases and J 7 bases, with 15 bases left between them. The DNA for the CDR3 is TGCGCCAGCAGACTGGGACCGAACTTCGGGGAGCTGTTTTTT. Encoded protein: CASRLGPNFGELFF.

The V call is TRBV7-2, the J call TRBJ2-7; TRBD2 agrees at 8 bases. V lost 0 bases, J lost 4 bases, and 2 bases stayed unmatched. The CDR3 has 14 amino acids. CDR1 SGHTA and CDR2 FQGNSA come from the germline V gene. DNA of the CDR3: TGTGCCAGCAGCTTAGCCGGGGGGGATTACGAGCAGTACTTC. Protein product: CASSLAGGDYEQYF.

This rearrangement joins TRBV7-2 to TRBJ2-5, with TRBD1 matching over 7 bases. The CDR3 loop spans 15 amino acids. The V gene's germline CDR1 is SGHTA and CDR2 FQGNSA. V was pared by 4 bases and J by 5 bases, with 10 bases of the junction left unmatched. CDR3 bases: TGTGCCAGCAGCTCGTTCAAAGGGGGCTGGGAGACCCAGTACTTC. This gives the protein CASSSFKGGWETQYF.

This clone was picked up one time. This sequence joins TRBV2 and TRBJ2-2, with D perhaps TRBD1 (5 bases). Germline assignment: CDR1 SNHLY and CDR2 FYNNEI. Trimming took off 4 bases at V and 8 bases at J, with 11 bases between the two ends. This CDR3 has 13 residues. The CDR3 loop reads CASSGTGRGELFF. As DNA, the CDR3 is TGTGCCAGCAGTGGAACAGGACGTGGGGAGCTGTTTTTT.

V and J are TRBV15 and TRBJ2-1, with 10 bases matching TRBD2. The trim removed 0 bases at V and 5 bases at J, leaving 4 bases unmatched. The CDR3 covers 16 residues. From germline, CDR1 is LNHNV and CDR2 YYDKDF (reference sequence). As DNA, the CDR3 is TGTGCCACCAGCAGAGATCTCAGCGGGGGGGACAATGAGCAGTTCTTC. Amino acid sequence: CATSRDLSGGDNEQFF.

This chain joins TRBV27 and TRBJ1-5; D not resolved. Looked up from germline, CDR1 is MNHEY and CDR2 is SMNVEV (reference sequence). The V end was cut by 5 bases, the J end by 4 bases, with 18 bases between. This CDR3 region has 16 residues. CDR3 nucleotides: TGTGCCAGCAGTCCCTTCTCGCCGGGTATTAATCAGCCCCAGCATTTT. Translated: CASSPFSPGINQPQHF.

The CDR3 nucleotides read TGCGCCAGCAGCTTGGAAAGGGCCGGAAACACCATATATTTT. Translating gives CASSLERAGNTIYF. The chain employs TRBV5-1 and TRBJ1-3; no clear D gene. The germline V gene has CDR1 SGHRS and CDR2 YFSETQ. The CDR3 has 14 residues. The V end lost 0 bases, the J end lost 4 bases, and 8 bases lay between the germline ends. Full variable domain (missing parts from reference TRBV5-1 and TRBJ1-3): KAGVTQTPRYLIKTRGQQVTLSCSPISGHRSVSWYQQTPGQGLQFLFEYFSETQRNKGNFPGRFSGRQFSNSRSEMNVSTLELGDSALYLCASSLERAGNTIYFGEGSWLTVV.

The rearrangement links TRBV11-3 to TRBJ2-2; 10 positions agree with TRBD1. This CDR3 contains 16 residues. V shed 2 bases, J shed 5 bases, and the junction held 5 bases outside the gene matches. The germline CDR1 and CDR2 sequences are SGHNT and YENEEA. The CDR3 protein is CASSLHGGQGTGELFF. In DNA form, the CDR3 reads TGTGCCAGCAGCTTACATGGGGGACAGGGGACCGGGGAGCTGTTTTTT.

This clone was recorded only once. V and J are TRBV7-6 and TRBJ2-1; 9 bases fit TRBD2. The junction had 8 bases not matched to a gene; V was cut back by 5 bases and J by 3 bases. The CDR3 covers 16 residues. CDR1 SGHVS and CDR2 FNYEAQ come from the germline V gene. The CDR3 bases are TGTGCCAGCAGCCCCAGAGCAGCGGGGGGCTACAATGAGCAGTTCTTC. This codes for CASSPRAAGGYNEQFF.

This chain joins TRBV13 and TRBJ1-2, with D possibly matching TRBD1 (5 bases). The CDR3 runs 16 residues. Germline V gives CDR1 PRHDT, CDR2 FYEKMQ (reference sequence). V was clipped by 5 bases and J by 2 bases, with 18 bases between them. CDR3 coding DNA: TGTGCCAGCAGCCCCGTGTCAGGGACGGGCAACTATGGCTACACCTTC. Amino acids: CASSPVSGTGNYGYTF.

The chain couples TRBV6-5 to TRBJ1-2; 7 bases match TRBD1. CDR1 is MNHEY and CDR2 is SVGAGI in the germline V gene. The CDR3 length is 14 residues. The V gene end was trimmed by 4 bases and the J gene end by 5 bases; junction bases not matched to a gene: 7. CDR3 sequence reads: CASSWTGGPYGYTF. The CDR3 nucleotides are TGTGCCAGCAGTTGGACAGGCGGCCCGTATGGCTACACCTTC.

The genes are TRBV18 and TRBJ1-2; TRBD1 is a possible D gene (5 bases). Trimming left V 2 bases short and J 6 bases short, with 16 bases between. In germline, CDR1 is KGHSH, CDR2 LQKENI. This CDR3 is 15 amino acids long. In DNA, the CDR3 is TGTGCCAGCTCACCAGGAAAGGGGTTAGATCATGGCTACACCTTC. As protein: CASSPGKGLDHGYTF.

The rearrangement uses TRBV30 and TRBJ1-2, with D perhaps matching TRBD1 (5 bases). The ends were cut back, 2 bases at V and 0 bases at J, with 10 bases in the middle. The length of the CDR3 is 14 residues. Germline V gene lookup returns CDR1 GTSNPN and CDR2 SVGIG (reference sequence). This chain's CDR3 is CAWSRVTANYGYTF. The CDR3 DNA reads as TGTGCCTGGAGTAGGGTGACAGCTAACTATGGCTACACCTTC. Full variable domain (outside the CDR3, taken from reference TRBV30 and TRBJ1-2): SQTIHQWPATLVQPVGSPLSLECTVEGTSNPNLYWYRQAAGRGLQLLFYSVGIGQISSEVPQNLSASRPQDRQFILSSKKLLLSDSGFYLCAWSRVTANYGYTFGSGTRLTVV.

This clone occurred once. The CDR3 sequence is CASSAVKGANYGYTF. The CDR3 DNA sequence: TGTGCCAGCAGTGCAGTAAAGGGGGCTAACTATGGCTACACCTTC. V gene TRBV2 combines with J gene TRBJ1-2; maybe TRBD1 (6 bases). The CDR3 length is 15 residues. Deletions cut 4 bases from V and 0 bases from J, with 12 bases between. The germline CDR1 and CDR2 sequences are SNHLY and FYNNEI. The full variable domain, in which reference TRBV2 and TRBJ1-2 provide the parts outside the CDR3, is EPEVTQTPSHQVTQMGQEVILRCVPISNHLYFYWYRQILGQKVEFLVSFYNNEISEKSEIFDDQFSVERPDGSNFTLKIRSTKLEDSAMYFCASSAVKGANYGYTFGSGTRLTVV.

The chain joins TRBV11-1 to TRBJ2-3; D assignment may be TRBD1 or TRBD2 (5 bases each). Germline CDR1 reads SGHAT; CDR2 reads FQDESV (reference sequence). Trimming pared 4 bases from V and 2 bases from J, leaving 16 bases between. The CDR3 totals 16 residues. CDR3 sequence: CASSSRGVGFTDTQYF. CDR3 in DNA: TGTGCCAGCAGCTCCAGAGGGGTGGGGTTCACAGATACGCAGTATTTT. Variable domain in full (rest from reference TRBV11-1 and TRBJ2-3): EAEVAQSPRYKITEKSQAVAFWCDPISGHATLYWYRQILGQGPELLVQFQDESVVDDSQLPKDRFSAERLKGVDSTLKIQPAELGDSAMYLCASSSRGVGFTDTQYFGPGTRLTVL.

The chain employs TRBV29-1 and TRBJ1-1; a possible D gene is TRBD1 (6 bases). This CDR3 is built from 12 residues. Germline lookup yields CDR1 SQVTM and CDR2 ANQGSEA. Deletions cut 8 bases from V and 0 bases from J, with 10 bases between. The CDR3 sequence: CSSGQMNTEAFF. CDR3 sequence (DNA): TGCAGCTCCGGACAGATGAACACTGAAGCTTTCTTT.

This sequence joins TRBV4-1 and TRBJ2-3; maybe TRBD1 (5 bases). CDR1 and CDR2 from the germline V gene are MGHRA and YSYEKL. With 0 bases removed from V and 0 bases from J, the gap between germline ends came to 16 bases. This CDR3 region has 18 residues. The CDR3 sequence: CASSQEAGYYSSTDTQYF. CDR3 nucleotide sequence: TGCGCCAGCAGCCAAGAGGCAGGGTATTACTCTAGCACAGATACGCAGTATTTT.

The CDR3 protein is CASSLFQETQYF. The CDR3 DNA reads TGTGCCAGCAGCTTATTCCAAGAGACCCAGTACTTC. This rearrangement joins TRBV7-9 to TRBJ2-5; D not resolved. CDR3 length: 12 amino acids. V was pared by 2 bases and J by 1 base, with 2 bases between. CDR1 and CDR2 (germline): SEHNR, FQNEAQ (reference sequence).

This sequence joins TRBV18 and TRBJ1-2; 8 bases match TRBD1. Unmatched junction bases numbered 4, after V lost 3 bases and J lost 7 bases. Germline CDR1 is KGHSH and CDR2 is LQKENI. The CDR3 has 13 residues. The CDR3 DNA is TGTGCCAGCTCACCGGGACAGGACCGTGGCTACACCTTC. As protein: CASSPGQDRGYTF.

The CDR3 sequence: CASSFGQGVTGELFF. The CDR3 DNA follows: TGTGCCAGCAGTTTCGGACAGGGAGTTACCGGGGAGCTGTTTTTT. V gene TRBV27 combines with J gene TRBJ2-2; the match to TRBD1 covers 8 bases. The CDR3 is 15 residues long. V was pared by 3 bases and J by 5 bases, with 5 bases of the junction left unmatched. Germline V gene data show CDR1 as MNHEY and CDR2 as SMNVEV (reference sequence).

The chain combines TRBV11-3 with TRBJ2-2, with TRBD2 matching over 7 bases. Germline CDR1 and CDR2: SGHNT and YENEEA. Unmatched junction bases numbered 16, after V lost 6 bases and J lost 3 bases. There are 18 residues in the CDR3. CDR3 in amino acids: CASSFEAGLGSDTGELFF. CDR3 bases: TGTGCCAGCAGTTTCGAAGCGGGGCTAGGATCGGACACCGGGGAGCTGTTTTTT.

This sequence joins TRBV30 and TRBJ1-6, with 7 bases matching TRBD1. The germline V gene encodes CDR1 GTSNPN and CDR2 SVGIG (reference sequence). CDR3 size: 16 residues. The ends lost 3 bases at V and 7 bases at J; junction bases unmatched: 12. The CDR3 DNA sequence: TGTGCCTGGAGCGCGGCGACAGGGACAAAGAATTCACCCCTCCACTTT. The encoded protein is CAWSAATGTKNSPLHF.

Only one count was recorded for this clone. The chain is built from TRBV5-1 and TRBJ2-3; D unclear. The CDR3 runs 13 residues. V was cut by 4 bases and J by 6 bases, with 12 bases left in between. Germline CDR1 SGHRS, CDR2 YFSETQ. CDR3 residues: CASSKDPADTQYF. CDR3 sequence (DNA): TGCGCCAGCAGCAAGGACCCCGCGGATACGCAGTATTTT.

The chain links TRBV5-4 to TRBJ2-7; 8 nucleotides agree with TRBD2. V lost 2 bases and J lost 0; bases outside the gene matches: 4. Germline lookup yields CDR1 SGHNT and CDR2 YYREEE (reference sequence). This CDR3 has 15 residues. CDR3 DNA: TGTGCCAGCAGCTTTAGCGGGACGAGCTCCTACGAGCAGTACTTC. Encoded protein: CASSFSGTSSYEQYF.

This chain joins TRBV4-3 and TRBJ1-5, with TRBD1 matching 12 bases. The junction had 10 bases not matched to a gene; V was cut back by 0 bases and J by 7 bases. Germline-derived CDR1 and CDR2 are LGHNA and YSLEER. The CDR3 has 18 amino acids. This CDR3 is CASSQDLSGTGGGQPQHF. In DNA, the CDR3 is TGCGCCAGCAGCCAAGACCTTTCCGGGACAGGGGGCGGCCAGCCCCAGCATTTT.

The chain combines TRBV7-9 with TRBJ2-4; possible D gene TRBD1, 6 bases. V lost 6 bases to trimming and J lost 3 bases, with 15 bases between them. The CDR3 length is 15 residues. Germline V gene data show CDR1 as SEHNR and CDR2 as FQNEAQ (reference sequence). The CDR3: CASSIGQSGKNIQYF. Here the CDR3 DNA reads TGTGCCAGCAGTATAGGACAGTCTGGCAAAAACATTCAGTACTTC.